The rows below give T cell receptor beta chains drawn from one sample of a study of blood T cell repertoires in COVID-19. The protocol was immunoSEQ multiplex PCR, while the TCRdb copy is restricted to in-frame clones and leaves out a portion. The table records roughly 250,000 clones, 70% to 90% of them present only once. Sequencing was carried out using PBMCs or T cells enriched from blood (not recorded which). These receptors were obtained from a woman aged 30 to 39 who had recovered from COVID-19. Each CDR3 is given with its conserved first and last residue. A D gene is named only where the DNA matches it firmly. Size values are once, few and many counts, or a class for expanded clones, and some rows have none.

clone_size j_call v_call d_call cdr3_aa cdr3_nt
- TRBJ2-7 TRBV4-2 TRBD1 CASSPGTGGEQYF TGTGCCAGCAGCCCCGGGACAGGGGGTGAGCAGTACTTC
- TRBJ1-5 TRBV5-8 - CASSLARAGQPQHF TGTGCCAGCAGTCTTGCGAGGGCCGGGCAGCCCCAGCATTTT
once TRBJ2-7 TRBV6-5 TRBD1 CASSSRQGGSYEQYF TGTGCCAGCAGTTCAAGACAGGGCGGCTCCTACGAGCAGTACTTC
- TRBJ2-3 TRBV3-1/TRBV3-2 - CASSQLTRGGETSTDTQYF TGTGCCAGCAGCCAACTTACGAGGGGGGGAGAGACTAGCACAGATACGCAGTATTTT
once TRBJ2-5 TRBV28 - CASSEGPGTVKEGVQETQYF TGTGCCAGCAGTGAGGGCCCCGGGACAGTCAAGGAGGGGGTCCAAGAGACCCAGTACTTC
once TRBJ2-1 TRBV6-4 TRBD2 CASSPGLAGVGYNEQFF TGTGCCAGCAGTCCGGGACTAGCGGGAGTTGGCTACAATGAGCAGTTCTTC
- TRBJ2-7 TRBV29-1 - CSVESAEAPPYEQYF TGCAGCGTTGAATCTGCTGAGGCACCTCCCTACGAGCAGTACTTC
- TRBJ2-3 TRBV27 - CASSLWRRETGTDTQYF TGTGCCAGCAGTTTATGGCGGAGAGAGACCGGCACAGATACGCAGTATTTT
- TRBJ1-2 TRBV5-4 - CASSSPGRSGYTF TGTGCCAGCAGCTCCCCAGGGCGCTCGGGCTACACCTTC
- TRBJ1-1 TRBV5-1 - CASSLRGGTAFEAFF TGCGCCAGCAGCCTCAGGGGAGGGACGGCCTTTGAAGCTTTCTTT
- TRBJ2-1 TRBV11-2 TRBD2 CASSLGLAGAGEQFF TGTGCCAGCAGCTTAGGACTAGCGGGAGCGGGTGAGCAGTTCTTC
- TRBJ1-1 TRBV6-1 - CASSEGQVLNTEAFF TGTGCCAGCAGTGAAGGTCAGGTTTTGAACACTGAAGCTTTCTTT
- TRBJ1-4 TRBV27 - CASRTTGWGATNEKLFF TGTGCCAGCAGAACAACAGGGTGGGGTGCAACTAATGAAAAACTGTTTTTT
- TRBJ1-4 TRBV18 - CASSPRGVNEKLFF TGTGCCAGCTCACCACGGGGGGTTAATGAAAAACTGTTTTTT
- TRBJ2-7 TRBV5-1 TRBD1 CASSLTGGGEQYF TGCGCCAGCAGCCTGACAGGGGGCGGCGAGCAGTACTTC
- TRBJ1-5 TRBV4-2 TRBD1 CASSQESRGRVDQPQHF TGTGCCAGCAGCCAAGAGAGTAGGGGGCGAGTTGATCAGCCCCAGCATTTT
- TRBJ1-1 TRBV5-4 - CASSFGGINTEAFF TGTGCCAGCAGCTTCGGGGGGATTAACACTGAAGCTTTCTTT
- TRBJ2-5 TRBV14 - CASSQVRTEETQYF TGTGCCAGCAGCCAAGTGAGGACAGAAGAGACCCAGTACTTC
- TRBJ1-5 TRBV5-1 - CASSLWGEANQPQHF TGCGCCAGCAGCTTGTGGGGCGAAGCCAATCAGCCCCAGCATTTT
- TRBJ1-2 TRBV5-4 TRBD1 CASSESGTGGGYTF TGTGCCAGCAGCGAGTCCGGGACAGGGGGTGGCTACACCTTC
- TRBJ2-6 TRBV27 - CASSRRTGGGYSGANVLTF TGTGCCAGCAGTCGACGAACAGGGGGGGGCTACTCTGGGGCCAACGTCCTGACTTTC
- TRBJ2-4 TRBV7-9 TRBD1 CASSLALGTVNIQYF TGTGCCAGCAGCTTAGCTTTAGGGACAGTAAACATTCAGTACTTC
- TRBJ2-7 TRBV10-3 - CAISAGQLNKDQFYEQYF TGTGCCATCAGTGCAGGACAGCTAAACAAAGACCAATTCTACGAGCAGTACTTC
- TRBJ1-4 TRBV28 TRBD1 CASRGSQGAPTNEKLFF TGTGCCAGCAGGGGTTCACAGGGGGCGCCTACTAATGAAAAACTGTTTTTT
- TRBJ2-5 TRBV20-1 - CSASREGDLKTQYF TGCAGTGCTAGTAGAGAGGGGGATTTGAAGACCCAGTACTTC
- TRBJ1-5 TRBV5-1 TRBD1 CASSPDRDQPQHF TGCGCCAGCAGCCCAGACAGGGATCAGCCCCAGCATTTT
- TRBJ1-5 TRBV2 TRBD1 CASTAGQGGQPQHF TGTGCCAGCACCGCCGGACAGGGGGGCCAGCCCCAGCATTTT
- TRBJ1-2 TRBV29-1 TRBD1 CSARRGQAGVDTF TGCAGCGCCCGAAGGGGACAGGCGGGGGTGGACACCTTC
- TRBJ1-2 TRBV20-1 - CSARGGGGYTF TGCAGTGCTAGAGGAGGGGGAGGCTACACCTTC
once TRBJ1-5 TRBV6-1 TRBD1 CASSDTIRGRGTNQPQHF TGTGCCAGCAGTGATACTATTAGGGGGCGAGGGACCAATCAGCCCCAGCATTTT
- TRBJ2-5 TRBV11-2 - CASSLVRIGLRETQYF TGTGCCAGCAGCTTAGTTCGTATTGGGCTTAGGGAGACCCAGTACTTC
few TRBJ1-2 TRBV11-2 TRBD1 CASSLVRGRSYTF TGTGCCAGCAGCTTAGTAAGGGGGCGAAGCTACACCTTC
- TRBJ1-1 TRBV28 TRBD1 CASSPRQGTTEAFF TGTGCCAGCAGTCCACGACAGGGGACGACTGAAGCTTTCTTT
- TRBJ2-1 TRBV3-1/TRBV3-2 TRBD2 CASSQDRTSGGDEQFF TGTGCCAGCAGCCAAGATCGGACTAGCGGAGGGGATGAGCAGTTCTTC
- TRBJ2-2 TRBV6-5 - CASRVPGPLSGELFF TGTGCCAGCAGGGTGCCAGGGCCCCTATCCGGGGAGCTGTTTTTT
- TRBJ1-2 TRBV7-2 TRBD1 CASSLVGQGNYGYTF TGTGCCAGCAGCTTAGTAGGACAGGGAAACTATGGCTACACCTTC
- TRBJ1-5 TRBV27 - CASRRRPYSNQPQHF TGTGCCAGCCGGAGGCGCCCGTATAGCAATCAGCCCCAGCATTTT
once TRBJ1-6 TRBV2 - CASRRGGIGSHNSPLHF TGTGCCAGCAGGAGGGGGGGAATCGGTTCCCATAATTCACCCCTCCACTTT
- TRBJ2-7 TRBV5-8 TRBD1 CANSLQGSYEQYF TGTGCCAACAGCTTACAGGGGTCCTACGAGCAGTACTTC
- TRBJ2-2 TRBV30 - CAWSHFSRTGELFF TGTGCCTGGAGTCATTTTTCTAGGACCGGGGAGCTGTTTTTT
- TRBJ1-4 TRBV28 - CASSSALQGGEKLFF TGTGCCAGCTCCTCAGCCCTTCAGGGAGGTGAAAAACTGTTTTTT
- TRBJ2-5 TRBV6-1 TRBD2 CASSEYAGGGETQYF TGTGCCAGCAGTGAATATGCGGGAGGGGGAGAGACCCAGTACTTC
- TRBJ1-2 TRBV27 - CASSFDGYTF TGTGCCAGCAGTTTCGATGGCTACACCTTC
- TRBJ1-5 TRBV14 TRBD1 CASSPDRGQPQHF TGTGCCAGCAGCCCCGACAGGGGACAGCCCCAGCATTTT
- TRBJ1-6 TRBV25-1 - CASSATTGISYNSPLHF TGTGCCAGCAGTGCCACGACCGGGATTTCCTATAATTCACCCCTCCACTTT
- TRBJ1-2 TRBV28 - CASSLLIATQNNYGYTF TGTGCCAGCAGTTTACTGATAGCGACACAAAACAACTATGGCTACACCTTC
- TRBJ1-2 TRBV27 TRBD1 CASRPTGVDGYTF TGTGCCAGCAGACCGACAGGGGTCGATGGCTACACCTTC
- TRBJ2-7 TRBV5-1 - CASSLAAGDYEQYF TGCGCCAGCAGCTTGGCGGCTGGAGACTACGAGCAGTACTTC
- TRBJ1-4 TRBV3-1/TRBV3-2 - CASSQGDGGLFF TGTGCCAGCAGCCAAGGGGACGGGGGGCTGTTTTTT
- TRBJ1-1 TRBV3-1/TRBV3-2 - CASSQPGLSRGGASTEAFF TGTGCCAGCAGCCAACCAGGCCTATCCAGGGGTGGGGCTAGCACTGAAGCTTTCTTT
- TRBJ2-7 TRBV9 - CASSAGPGHSYEQYF TGTGCCAGCAGCGCCGGACCGGGACACTCCTACGAGCAGTACTTC
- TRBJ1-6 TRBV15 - CATSIPLSPLHF TGTGCCACCAGCATCCCTTTATCACCCCTCCACTTT